Shown below are 27 T cell receptor beta chains from a single sample sequenced in a study of blood T cell repertoires in COVID-19. Sequenced by immunoSEQ multiplex PCR; TCRdb stores in-frame clones only, minus some. The data hold about 68,000 clones, with 87% observed a single time. Sequencing was done on a sample of peripheral blood. The receptors stem from a woman between 45 and 60 years old with COVID-19, enrolled during active disease.

The CDR3 nucleotides are TGTGCCAGCAGCCAACCGTCAGGGGGATATAATGAAAAACTGTTTTTT. It encodes CASSQPSGGYNEKLFF. This chain uses TRBV3-1 (or the pseudogene TRBV3-2) with TRBJ1-4; 7 positions agree with TRBD1. Germline V CDR1 and CDR2: LGHDT, YNNKEL (reference sequence). After removal of 2 bases from V and 4 bases from J, the junction contained 7 bases not matched to a gene. This CDR3 is 16 amino acids long.

The gene calls are TRBV4-3 and TRBJ1-6; 7 bases match TRBD1. The V segment lost 1 base and the J segment 7 bases; nucleotides outside the gene matches: 4. The CDR3 covers 15 residues. CDR1 LGHNA and CDR2 YSLEER come from the germline V gene. The CDR3 sequence: CASSQGDSLNSPLHF. CDR3 sequence (DNA): TGCGCCAGCAGCCAAGGGGACAGTCTAAATTCACCCCTCCACTTT.

The rearrangement links TRBV30 to TRBJ1-5; D is unclear. The CDR3 extends over 13 amino acids. Germline lookup yields CDR1 GTSNPN and CDR2 SVGIG (reference sequence). V was pared by 2 bases and J by 5 bases, with 10 bases between. The CDR3 spells CAWSRGQDQPQHF. CDR3 DNA: TGTGCCTGGAGTAGAGGGCAAGATCAGCCCCAGCATTTT. Based on the CDR3 plus reference TRBV30 and TRBJ1-5, the full variable domain is SQTIHQWPATLVQPVGSPLSLECTVEGTSNPNLYWYRQAAGRGLQLLFYSVGIGQISSEVPQNLSASRPQDRQFILSSKKLLLSDSGFYLCAWSRGQDQPQHFGDGTRLSIL.

The chain combines TRBV30 with TRBJ1-6, with unresolved D. The CDR3 runs to 13 residues. Germline CDR1 and CDR2: GTSNPN and SVGIG (reference sequence). Trimming removed 2 bases at V and 5 bases at J, with 7 bases between. This CDR3 reads CAWSQRDNSPLHF. Here the CDR3 DNA reads TGTGCCTGGAGTCAGAGGGATAATTCACCCCTCCACTTT.

This clone was picked up a small number of times. The rearrangement links TRBV7-2 to TRBJ2-3, with 7 bases aligning to TRBD2. V was pared by 8 bases and J by 3 bases, with 8 bases of the junction left unmatched. Germline CDR1 SGHTA, CDR2 FQGNSA. CDR3 length equals 14 residues. The CDR3: CASGGGGETDTQYF. Written as DNA, the CDR3 is TGTGCCAGCGGGGGGGGAGGGGAGACAGATACGCAGTATTTT.

This chain links TRBV25-1 with TRBJ1-6; D may be TRBD1 (5 bases). Germline assignment: CDR1 MGHDK and CDR2 SYGVNS. The length of the CDR3 is 14 residues. The V and J ends lost 8 bases and 5 bases respectively, with 13 bases between them. CDR3 nucleotide sequence: TGTGCCAGCTCGACGGGACTAGATAATTCACCCCTCCACTTT. Its protein is CASSTGLDNSPLHF.

The gene calls are TRBV27 and TRBJ2-2, with 9 nucleotides matching TRBD1. The CDR3 is 17 amino acids. V was clipped by 3 bases and J by 3 bases; unmatched bases: 8. Germline lookup yields CDR1 MNHEY and CDR2 SMNVEV (reference sequence). This chain's CDR3 is CASSFPRTGVDTGELFF. CDR3 nucleotide sequence: TGTGCCAGCAGTTTCCCCCGGACAGGGGTGGACACCGGGGAGCTGTTTTTT.

As concerns this clone: Mismatch with germline at one junction end may stem from a read error. This rearrangement joins TRBV5-1 to TRBJ1-6; a weak D match, TRBD1 (5 bases). This CDR3 region has 15 residues. CDR1 and CDR2 (germline): SGHRS, YFSETQ. CDR3 protein: CASSLGPRENSPLHF. Written as DNA, the CDR3 is TGCGCCAGCAGTTTGGGACCGCGGGAGAATTCACCCCTCCACTTT.

The V and J genes are TRBV4-3 and TRBJ2-1; 10 bases are shared with TRBD2. CDR1 is LGHNA and CDR2 is YSLEER in the germline V gene. The CDR3 is made up of 16 amino acids. Germline trimming cut 4 bases from V and 8 bases from J; bases unmatched to any gene: 11. The chain's CDR3 is CASSRRAGGSGDEQFF. In DNA form, the CDR3 reads TGCGCCAGCAGCCGACGAGCGGGAGGGTCCGGGGATGAGCAGTTCTTC.

This chain links TRBV23-1 with TRBJ2-3; TRBD1 agrees at 7 bases. TRBV23-1 is treated as an ORF (open reading frame) with a function not yet certain. This CDR3 is 17 amino acids long. Germline trimming cut 5 bases from V and 2 bases from J; bases unmatched to any gene: 13. CDR3 sequence reads: CASSRQYRTGSTDTQYF. CDR3 nucleotides: TGCGCCAGCAGTAGACAATACCGGACAGGTTCCACAGATACGCAGTATTTT.

V gene TRBV7-2 combines with J gene TRBJ2-3; 7 bases line up with TRBD2. The CDR3 is 18 amino acids. V was clipped by 2 bases and J by 4 bases; unmatched bases: 15. Germline V gene lookup returns CDR1 SGHTA and CDR2 FQGNSA. CDR3 coding DNA: TGTGCCAGCAGCTTATGGGGGGGTGGGAGGATATTGGCAGATACGCAGTATTTT. This translates into CASSLWGGGRILADTQYF.

This clone was seen only a few times. The chain is built from TRBV28 and TRBJ2-2; 9 bases are a match to TRBD1. Germline CDR1 MDHEN, CDR2 SYDVKM. Unmatched junction bases numbered 3, after V lost 6 bases and J lost 1 base. This CDR3 region has 15 residues. The CDR3 reads CASSGTGWNTGELFF. The CDR3 region has the DNA TGTGCCAGCAGCGGGACAGGGTGGAACACCGGGGAGCTGTTTTTT.

The chain employs TRBV30 and TRBJ1-6; tentatively, D is TRBD1 (5 bases). The CDR3 covers 14 residues. The V gene lost 7 bases and the J gene lost 7 bases, with 17 bases spanning the gap. In germline, CDR1 is GTSNPN, CDR2 SVGIG (reference sequence). CDR3 protein: CAFETPPGNSPLHF. The CDR3, as DNA: TGTGCCTTCGAAACCCCCCCAGGGAATTCACCCCTCCACTTT.

This rearrangement joins TRBV25-1 to TRBJ2-3; 8 bases are a match to TRBD2. V lost 6 bases and J lost 11; bases outside the gene matches: 7. The CDR3 totals 12 residues. From germline, CDR1 is MGHDK and CDR2 SYGVNS. In nucleotides, the CDR3 is TGTGCCAGCAGCCCGGGGGGGCCTATGCAGTATTTT. Translation: CASSPGGPMQYF.

The rearrangement joins TRBV30 to TRBJ2-3, with a weak D call TRBD2 (5 bases). Germline V gene data show CDR1 as GTSNPN and CDR2 as SVGIG (reference sequence). V shed 2 bases and J shed 3 bases, with 12 bases lying between them. This CDR3 has 14 residues. CDR3 region: CAWSRLAGTDTQYF. In nucleotides, the CDR3 is TGTGCCTGGAGTAGGCTAGCCGGAACAGATACGCAGTATTTT.

The table lists this clone with a count of one. This chain connects TRBV5-1 to TRBJ1-1, with a weak D call TRBD1 (5 bases). The length of the CDR3 is 18 residues. The V end lost 0 bases, the J end lost 1 base, and 19 bases lay between the germline ends. CDR1 and CDR2 (germline): SGHRS, YFSETQ. The CDR3 sequence is CASSLGLSTLQANTEAFF. CDR3 sequence (DNA): TGCGCCAGCAGCTTGGGGCTATCGACCCTACAGGCGAACACTGAAGCTTTCTTT. Full variable domain (missing parts from reference TRBV5-1 and TRBJ1-1): KAGVTQTPRYLIKTRGQQVTLSCSPISGHRSVSWYQQTPGQGLQFLFEYFSETQRNKGNFPGRFSGRQFSNSRSEMNVSTLELGDSALYLCASSLGLSTLQANTEAFFGQGTRLTVV.

The chain couples TRBV28 to TRBJ2-6; 8 nucleotides align to TRBD1. Germline trimming cut 4 bases from V and 4 bases from J; bases unmatched to any gene: 9. Germline V CDR1 and CDR2: MDHEN, SYDVKM. The CDR3 covers 17 residues. Here the CDR3 reads CASSSAGRGLGANVLTF. The CDR3 DNA is TGTGCCAGCAGTTCCGCGGGCAGGGGGCTCGGGGCCAACGTCCTGACTTTC.

The chain is built from TRBV5-1 and TRBJ1-6, with 8 bases lining up with TRBD1. The CDR3 totals 15 residues. J gave up 7 bases and V 0 bases, and 3 bases lay outside the gene matches. The germline V gene encodes CDR1 SGHRS and CDR2 YFSETQ. CDR3 amino acids: CASSLETGVNSPLHF. DNA of the CDR3: TGCGCCAGCAGCTTGGAGACAGGGGTCAATTCACCCCTCCACTTT.

The chain combines TRBV19 with TRBJ1-4; D unresolved. Deletions cut 3 bases from V and 5 bases from J, with 10 bases between. Germline V gives CDR1 LNHDA, CDR2 SQIVND (reference sequence). The CDR3 is made up of 14 amino acids. The CDR3 coding sequence is TGTGCCAGTAGTATCCAAGCTGTAAATGAAAAACTGTTTTTT. Translated, it gives CASSIQAVNEKLFF.

This clone was detected a few times. The V gene is TRBV4-3, the J gene TRBJ1-5; D is unresolved. Germline V gene data show CDR1 as LGHNA and CDR2 as YSLEER. Trimming took 5 bases from V and 4 from J, leaving 9 bases between them. The CDR3 length is 13 residues. CDR3 sequence (DNA): TGCGCCAGCAGCGACTACCCAAATCAGCCCCAGCATTTT. Its protein is CASSDYPNQPQHF.

The chain couples TRBV30 to TRBJ1-5, with D possibly being TRBD1 (6 bases). Trimming removed 2 bases at V and 14 bases at J, with 19 bases between. Germline V gene data show CDR1 as GTSNPN and CDR2 as SVGIG (reference sequence). This CDR3 has 13 amino acids. CDR3 sequence reads: CAWSNRQGSIEHF. In DNA form, the CDR3 reads TGTGCCTGGAGTAACCGGCAGGGGAGTATAGAGCATTTT.

The V gene is TRBV11-3, the J gene TRBJ2-5, with TRBD2 matching over 7 bases. The CDR3 totals 16 residues. Losses at the gene ends were 2 bases for V and 1 base for J; bases not matched to a gene: 7. The germline CDR1 and CDR2 sequences are SGHNT and YENEEA. The CDR3 region has the DNA TGTGCCAGCAGCTTACAGTCGGGCGGGGGCCAAGAGACCCAGTACTTC. It encodes CASSLQSGGGQETQYF.

The V and J genes are TRBV27 and TRBJ1-5, with D perhaps matching TRBD1 (5 bases). The CDR3 contains 17 residues. Trimming removed 5 bases at V and 2 bases at J, with 19 bases between. The germline gives CDR1 MNHEY, CDR2 SMNVEV (reference sequence). The CDR3 loop reads CASSKGPAKTRNQPQHF. The DNA of the CDR3 is TGTGCCAGCAGTAAGGGGCCCGCTAAGACACGCAATCAGCCCCAGCATTTT.

The chain joins TRBV6-2 or TRBV6-3 to TRBJ2-7; D is perhaps TRBD2 (6 bases). This CDR3 spans 14 amino acids. V gave up 2 bases and J gave up 1 base, with 9 bases separating them. CDR1 MNHEY and CDR2 SVGEGT come from the germline V gene. The CDR3 here is CASSYGTASYEQYF. CDR3 DNA sequence: TGTGCCAGCAGTTACGGGACTGCATCCTACGAGCAGTACTTC.

The chain combines TRBV7-8 with TRBJ1-1; TRBD1 aligns across 7 bases. CDR1 is SGHVS, CDR2 FQNEAQ, per germline. The CDR3 spans 19 residues. The trim removed 5 bases at V and 0 bases at J, leaving 18 bases unmatched. The CDR3 sequence is CASSKITGTETFMNTEAFF. The CDR3 DNA reads TGTGCCAGCAGCAAAATAACCGGGACAGAAACTTTCATGAACACTGAAGCTTTCTTT.

V is TRBV11-2 and J is TRBJ1-2, with 8 bases fitting TRBD1. Germline CDR1 SGHAT, CDR2 FQNNGV. The CDR3 totals 13 residues. The junction had 5 bases not matched to a gene; V was cut back by 4 bases and J by 7 bases. CDR3 DNA: TGTGCCAGCAGCTCAGGGGGCGCGTCTGGCTACACCTTC. Protein: CASSSGGASGYTF.

The chain joins TRBV19 to TRBJ2-7; D not certain. CDR3 size: 14 residues. With 4 bases removed from V and 6 bases from J, the gap between germline ends came to 16 bases. Germline V gene lookup returns CDR1 LNHDA and CDR2 SQIVND (reference sequence). CDR3 in amino acids: CASSNSAGFGEQYF. In DNA form, the CDR3 reads TGTGCCAGTAGTAATTCGGCAGGCTTTGGCGAGCAGTACTTC.